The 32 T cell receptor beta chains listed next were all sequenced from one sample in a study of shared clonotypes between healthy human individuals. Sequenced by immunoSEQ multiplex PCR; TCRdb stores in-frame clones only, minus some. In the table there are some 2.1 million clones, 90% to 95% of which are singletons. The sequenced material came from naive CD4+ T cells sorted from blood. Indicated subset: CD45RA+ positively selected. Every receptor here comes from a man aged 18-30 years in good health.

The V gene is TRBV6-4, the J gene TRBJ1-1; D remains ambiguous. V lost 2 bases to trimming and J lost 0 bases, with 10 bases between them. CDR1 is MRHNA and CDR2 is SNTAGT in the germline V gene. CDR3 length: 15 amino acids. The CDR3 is CASSDRASMNTEAFF. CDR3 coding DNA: TGTGCCAGCAGTGACAGGGCCTCAATGAACACTGAAGCTTTCTTT.

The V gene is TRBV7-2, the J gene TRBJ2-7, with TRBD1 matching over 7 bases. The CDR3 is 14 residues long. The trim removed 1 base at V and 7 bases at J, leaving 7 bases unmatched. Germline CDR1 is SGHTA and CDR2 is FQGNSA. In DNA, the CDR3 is TGTGCCAGCAGCTTAGGACAGGGCATCTTGGAGCAGTACTTC. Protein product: CASSLGQGILEQYF.

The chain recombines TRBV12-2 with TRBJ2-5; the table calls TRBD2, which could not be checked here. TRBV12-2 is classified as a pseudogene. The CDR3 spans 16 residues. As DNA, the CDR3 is TGTGCAAGTCGCTTCCCCCCGGCGGGGAACCAAGAGACCCAGTACTTC. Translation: CASRFPPAGNQETQYF.

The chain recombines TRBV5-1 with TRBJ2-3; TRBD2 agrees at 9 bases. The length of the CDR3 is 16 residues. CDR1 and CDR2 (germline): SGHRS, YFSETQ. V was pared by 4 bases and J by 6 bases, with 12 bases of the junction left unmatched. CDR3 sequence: CASSPARGGPVDTQYF. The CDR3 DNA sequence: TGCGCCAGCAGCCCGGCGCGGGGGGGCCCGGTCGATACGCAGTATTTT.

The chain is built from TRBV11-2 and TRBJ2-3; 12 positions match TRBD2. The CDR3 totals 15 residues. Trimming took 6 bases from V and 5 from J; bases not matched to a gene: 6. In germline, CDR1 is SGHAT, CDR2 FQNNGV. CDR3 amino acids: CASRPSGGARDTQYF. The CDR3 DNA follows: TGTGCCAGCAGGCCTAGCGGGGGGGCGAGAGATACGCAGTATTTT. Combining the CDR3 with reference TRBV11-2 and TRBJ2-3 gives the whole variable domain EAGVAQSPRYKIIEKRQSVAFWCNPISGHATLYWYQQILGQGPKLLIQFQNNGVVDDSQLPKDRFSAERLKGVDSTLKIQPAKLEDSAVYLCASRPSGGARDTQYFGPGTRLTVL.

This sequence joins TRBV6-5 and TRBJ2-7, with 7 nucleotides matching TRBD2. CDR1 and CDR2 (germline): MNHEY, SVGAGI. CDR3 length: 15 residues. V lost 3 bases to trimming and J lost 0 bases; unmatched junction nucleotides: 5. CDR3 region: CASSYERGASYEQYF. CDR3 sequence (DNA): TGTGCCAGCAGTTATGAGCGGGGCGCCTCCTACGAGCAGTACTTC.

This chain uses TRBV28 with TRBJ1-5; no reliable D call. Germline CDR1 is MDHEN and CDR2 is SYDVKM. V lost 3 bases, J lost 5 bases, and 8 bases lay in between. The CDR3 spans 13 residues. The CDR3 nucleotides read TGTGCCAGCAGTTTGATCATACATCAGCCCCAGCATTTT. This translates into CASSLIIHQPQHF.

CDR3 coding DNA: TGTGCCAGCAGCAGGGGGACCTTGGGGACTGAAGCTTTCTTT. Protein product: CASSRGTLGTEAFF. The V and J genes are TRBV6-5 and TRBJ1-1; 7 nucleotides agree with TRBD1. Germline lookup yields CDR1 MNHEY and CDR2 SVGAGI. The junction had 9 bases not matched to a gene; V was cut back by 6 bases and J by 5 bases. The CDR3 is made up of 14 amino acids.

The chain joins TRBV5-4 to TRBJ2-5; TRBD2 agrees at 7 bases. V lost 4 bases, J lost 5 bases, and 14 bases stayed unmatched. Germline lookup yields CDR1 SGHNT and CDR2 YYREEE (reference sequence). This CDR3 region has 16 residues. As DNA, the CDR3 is TGTGCCAGCAGCCCCCGGGGTCGGACTAGTTCGGAGACCCAGTACTTC. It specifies CASSPRGRTSSETQYF. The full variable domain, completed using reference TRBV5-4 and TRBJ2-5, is ETGVTQSPTHLIKTRGQQVTLRCSSQSGHNTVSWYQQALGQGPQFIFQYYREEENGRGNFPPRFSGLQFPNYSSELNVNALELDDSALYLCASSPRGRTSSETQYFGPGTRLLVL.

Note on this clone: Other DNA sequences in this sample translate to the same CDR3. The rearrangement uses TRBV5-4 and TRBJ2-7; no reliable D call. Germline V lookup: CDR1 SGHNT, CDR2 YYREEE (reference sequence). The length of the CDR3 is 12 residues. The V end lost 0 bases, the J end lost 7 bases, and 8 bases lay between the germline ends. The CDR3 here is CASSLVGNEQYF. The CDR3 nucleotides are TGTGCCAGCAGCTTGGTGGGGAATGAGCAGTACTTC.

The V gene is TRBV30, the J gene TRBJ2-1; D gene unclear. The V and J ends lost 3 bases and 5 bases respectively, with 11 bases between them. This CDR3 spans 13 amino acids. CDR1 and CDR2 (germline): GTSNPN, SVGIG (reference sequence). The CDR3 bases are TGTGCCTGGAGCCAAGACAAGAACAATGAGCAGTTCTTC. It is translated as CAWSQDKNNEQFF. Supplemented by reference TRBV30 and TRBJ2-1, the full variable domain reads SQTIHQWPATLVQPVGSPLSLECTVEGTSNPNLYWYRQAAGRGLQLLFYSVGIGQISSEVPQNLSASRPQDRQFILSSKKLLLSDSGFYLCAWSQDKNNEQFFGPGTRLTVL.

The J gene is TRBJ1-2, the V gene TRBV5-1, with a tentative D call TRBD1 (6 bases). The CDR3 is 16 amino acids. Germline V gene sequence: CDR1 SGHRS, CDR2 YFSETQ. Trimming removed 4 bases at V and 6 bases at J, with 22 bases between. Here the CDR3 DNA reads TGCGCCAGCAGCCCCGGACAGCTAGGTGTTCCCCATGGCTACACCTTC. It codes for CASSPGQLGVPHGYTF. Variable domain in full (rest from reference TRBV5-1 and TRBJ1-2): KAGVTQTPRYLIKTRGQQVTLSCSPISGHRSVSWYQQTPGQGLQFLFEYFSETQRNKGNFPGRFSGRQFSNSRSEMNVSTLELGDSALYLCASSPGQLGVPHGYTFGSGTRLTVV.

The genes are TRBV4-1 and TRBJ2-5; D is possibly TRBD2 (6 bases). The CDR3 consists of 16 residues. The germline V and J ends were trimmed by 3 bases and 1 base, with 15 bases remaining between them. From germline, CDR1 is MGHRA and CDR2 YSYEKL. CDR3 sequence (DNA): TGCGCCAGCAGCCAGAGCGTAGGTAGCGGCCAAGAGACCCAGTACTTC. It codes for CASSQSVGSGQETQYF.

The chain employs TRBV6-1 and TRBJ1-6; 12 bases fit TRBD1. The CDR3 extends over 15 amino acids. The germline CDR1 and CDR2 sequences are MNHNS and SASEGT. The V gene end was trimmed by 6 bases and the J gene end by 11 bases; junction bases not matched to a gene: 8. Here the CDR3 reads CASSVPWDRGPPLHF. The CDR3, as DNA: TGTGCCAGCAGCGTCCCGTGGGACAGGGGGCCACCCCTCCACTTT.

The CDR3 DNA is TGTGCCAGCAGCCAAGATCGGGAGGGGACAGCGAACACTGAAGCTTTCTTT. Protein: CASSQDREGTANTEAFF. This rearrangement joins TRBV4-2 to TRBJ1-1, with TRBD1 matching over 7 bases. There are 17 residues in the CDR3. V lost 0 bases, J lost 1 base, and 8 bases stayed unmatched. Germline V CDR1 and CDR2: LGHNA, YNFKEQ.

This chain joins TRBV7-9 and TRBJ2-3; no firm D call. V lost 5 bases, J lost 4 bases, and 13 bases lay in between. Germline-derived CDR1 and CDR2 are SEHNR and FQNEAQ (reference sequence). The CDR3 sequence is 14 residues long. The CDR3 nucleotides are TGTGCCAGCAGCCCCAGTCGAGCCCCAGATACGCAGTATTTT. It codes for CASSPSRAPDTQYF.

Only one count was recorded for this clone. Here the CDR3 reads CASSESPRADRETQYF. The CDR3 DNA reads TGCGCCAGCAGTGAGTCCCCCCGGGCTGACCGGGAGACCCAGTACTTC. The V call is TRBV10-1, the J call TRBJ2-5; D is ambiguous. CDR1 is WNHNN and CDR2 is SYGVQD in the germline V gene (reference sequence). V was shortened by 0 bases and J by 5 bases, with 16 bases between the two germline ends. The CDR3 contains 16 residues.

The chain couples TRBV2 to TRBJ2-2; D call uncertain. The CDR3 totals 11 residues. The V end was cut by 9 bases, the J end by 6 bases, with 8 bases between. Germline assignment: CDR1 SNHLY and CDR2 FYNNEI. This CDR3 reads CASGSPGELFF. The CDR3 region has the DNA TGTGCCAGTGGCTCCCCCGGGGAGCTGTTTTTT.

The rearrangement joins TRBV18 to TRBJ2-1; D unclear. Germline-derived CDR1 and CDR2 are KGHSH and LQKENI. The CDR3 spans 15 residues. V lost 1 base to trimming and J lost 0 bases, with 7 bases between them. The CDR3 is CASSPQRFSYNEQFF. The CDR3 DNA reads TGTGCCAGCTCACCACAAAGGTTCTCCTACAATGAGCAGTTCTTC.

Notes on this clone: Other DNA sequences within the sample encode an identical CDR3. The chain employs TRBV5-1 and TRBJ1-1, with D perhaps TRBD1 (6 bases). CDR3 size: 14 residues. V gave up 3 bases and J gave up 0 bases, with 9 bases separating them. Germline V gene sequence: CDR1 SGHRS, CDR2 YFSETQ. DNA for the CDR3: TGCGCCAGCAGCTCACAGGGCATGAACACTGAAGCTTTCTTT. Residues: CASSSQGMNTEAFF.

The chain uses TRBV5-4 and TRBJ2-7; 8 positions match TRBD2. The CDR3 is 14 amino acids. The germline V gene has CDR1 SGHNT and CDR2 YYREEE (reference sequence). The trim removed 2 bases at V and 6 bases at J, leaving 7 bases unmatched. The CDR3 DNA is TGTGCCAGCAGCTTACGAGCGGGAGTTGCCGAGCAGTACTTC. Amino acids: CASSLRAGVAEQYF.

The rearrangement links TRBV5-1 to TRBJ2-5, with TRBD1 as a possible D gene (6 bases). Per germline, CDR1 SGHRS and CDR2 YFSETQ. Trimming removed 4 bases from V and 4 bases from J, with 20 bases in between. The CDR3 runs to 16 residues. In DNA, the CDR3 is TGCGCCAGCAGCCTCCTGGACAGTAGATCCGGAGAGACCCAGTACTTC. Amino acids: CASSLLDSRSGETQYF.

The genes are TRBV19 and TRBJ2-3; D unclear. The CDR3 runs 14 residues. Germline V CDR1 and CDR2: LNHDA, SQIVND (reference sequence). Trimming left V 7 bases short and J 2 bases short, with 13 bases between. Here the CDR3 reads CASTLSISTDTQYF. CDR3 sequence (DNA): TGTGCCAGTACCCTGTCTATTTCCACAGATACGCAGTATTTT.

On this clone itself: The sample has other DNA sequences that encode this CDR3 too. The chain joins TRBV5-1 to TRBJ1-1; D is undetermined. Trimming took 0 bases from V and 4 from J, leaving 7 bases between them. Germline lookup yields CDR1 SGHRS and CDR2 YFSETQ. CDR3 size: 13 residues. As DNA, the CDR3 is TGCGCCAGCAGCTTGGTTGCGGGCACTGAAGCTTTCTTT. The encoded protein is CASSLVAGTEAFF.

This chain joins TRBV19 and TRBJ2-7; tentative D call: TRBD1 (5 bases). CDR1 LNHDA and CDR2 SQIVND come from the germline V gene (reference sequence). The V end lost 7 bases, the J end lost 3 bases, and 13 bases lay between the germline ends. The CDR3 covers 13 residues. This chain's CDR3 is CASMAREGYEQYF. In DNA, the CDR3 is TGTGCCAGTATGGCCAGGGAAGGCTACGAGCAGTACTTC.

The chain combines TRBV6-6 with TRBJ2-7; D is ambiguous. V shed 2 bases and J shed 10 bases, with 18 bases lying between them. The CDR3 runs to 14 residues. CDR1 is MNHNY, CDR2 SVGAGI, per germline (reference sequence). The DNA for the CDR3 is TGTGCCAGCAGTTACGGGCTCCAAGTTTACGGACAGTACTTC. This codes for CASSYGLQVYGQYF.

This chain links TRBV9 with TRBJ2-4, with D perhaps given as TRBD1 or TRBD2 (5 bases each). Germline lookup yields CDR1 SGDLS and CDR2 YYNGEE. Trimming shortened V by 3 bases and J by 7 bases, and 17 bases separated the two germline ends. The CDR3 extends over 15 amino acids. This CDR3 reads CASSAGDGRVNIQYF. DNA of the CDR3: TGTGCCAGCAGCGCCGGGGACGGCAGGGTGAACATTCAGTACTTC. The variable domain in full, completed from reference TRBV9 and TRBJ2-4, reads DSGVTQTPKHLITATGQRVTLRCSPRSGDLSVYWYQQSLDQGLQFLIQYYNGEERAKGNILERFSAQQFPDLHSELNLSSLELGDSALYFCASSAGDGRVNIQYFGAGTRLSVL.

In nucleotides, the CDR3 is TGCAGCGTCAGTCCGGGGGCCTCCGACATTCAGTACTTC. Translated: CSVSPGASDIQYF. The rearrangement joins TRBV29-1 to TRBJ2-4, with D perhaps assigned TRBD1 or TRBD2 (6 bases each). This CDR3 is 13 amino acids long. V lost 6 bases, J lost 8 bases, and 17 bases lay in between. Germline CDR1 and CDR2: SQVTM and ANQGSEA.

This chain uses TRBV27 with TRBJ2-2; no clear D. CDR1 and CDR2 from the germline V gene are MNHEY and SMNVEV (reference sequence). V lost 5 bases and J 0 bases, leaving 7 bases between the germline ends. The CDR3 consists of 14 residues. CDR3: CASSVSANTGELFF. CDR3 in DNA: TGTGCCAGCAGTGTTTCAGCGAACACCGGGGAGCTGTTTTTT.

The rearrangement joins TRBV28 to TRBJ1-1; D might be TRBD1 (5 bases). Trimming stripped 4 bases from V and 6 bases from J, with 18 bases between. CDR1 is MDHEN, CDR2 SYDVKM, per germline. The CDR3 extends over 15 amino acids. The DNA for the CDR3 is TGTGCCAGCAGTTCGGTCGGGGGGGGAAAGTCTGAAGCTTTCTTT. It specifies CASSSVGGGKSEAFF. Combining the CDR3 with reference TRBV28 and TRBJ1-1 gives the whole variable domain DVKVTQSSRYLVKRTGEKVFLECVQDMDHENMFWYRQDPGLGLRLIYFSYDVKMKEKGDIPEGYSVSREKKERFSLILESASTNQTSMYLCASSSVGGGKSEAFFGQGTRLTVV.

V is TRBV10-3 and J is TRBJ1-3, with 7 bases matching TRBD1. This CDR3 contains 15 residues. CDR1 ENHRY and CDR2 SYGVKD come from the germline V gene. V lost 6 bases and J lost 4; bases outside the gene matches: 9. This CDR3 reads CAIRMTGSSGNTIYF. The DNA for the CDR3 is TGTGCCATCAGGATGACAGGGAGTTCCGGAAACACCATATATTTT.

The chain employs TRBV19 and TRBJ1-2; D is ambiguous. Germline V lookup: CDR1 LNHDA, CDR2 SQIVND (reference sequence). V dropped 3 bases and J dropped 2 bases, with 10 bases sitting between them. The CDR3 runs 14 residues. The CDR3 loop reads CASSMGDLNYGYTF. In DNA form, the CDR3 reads TGTGCCAGTAGTATGGGAGATCTCAACTATGGCTACACCTTC.